The clone carrying this T cell receptor (beta chain) occurred once. Authors' data handling: Counts of nucleated cells, estimated from reference gene primer amplification, were obtained. Method: immunoSEQ multiplex PCR; TCRdb's copy keeps in-frame clones and lacks some. V and J calls and clone size are as listed in that table; D and trimming were resolved from the DNA. Of about 250,000 clones listed, roughly four fifths are singletons. The sample is drawn from a study of blood T cell repertoires in COVID-19. For the study at large: Sites in the United States, Italy and Spain provided acute and convalescent COVID-19 samples. T cells, B-cell-depleted T cells, or PBMCs supplied cDNA or gDNA.

The V gene's germline CDR1 is MNHNS and CDR2 SASEGT. V was trimmed by 4 bases and J by 4 bases, leaving 19 bases between them. The CDR3 is 16 amino acids. The sequenced sample was peripheral blood. V usage is TRBV6-1 and J usage is TRBJ1-2; D call uncertain. The source of this sequence is an elderly man with acute or convalescent COVID-19. The CDR3, as DNA: TGTGCCAGCAGTGCATTCCGGGCCAGCGCGGGCTATGGCTACACCTTC. It translates to CASSAFRASAGYGYTF.